This TCR beta chain was sequenced during a study of Graves' ophthalmopathy and Graves' hyperthyroidism listed by TCRdb under 2018. Study-level background: Peripheral blood samples were taken at the time of initial diagnosis, before any treatment was given. To tell Graves' ophthalmopathy apart from Graves' hyperthyroidism, and to predict which patients would progress to ophthalmopathy, the study relied on TCR beta repertoire signatures. In total, approximately 140 blood samples were TCR-sequenced: roughly 45 ophthalmopathy, about 75 hyperthyroidism and about 17 hyperthyroidism-to-ophthalmopathy patients. To explore V-J signatures that separate ophthalmopathy from hyperthyroidism, a discovery set of about 100 patients was enrolled, consisting of roughly 45 with ophthalmopathy and roughly 59 with stable hyperthyroidism. The independent validation cohort included roughly 19 hyperthyroidism patients plus 17 patients who later progressed from hyperthyroidism to ophthalmopathy. T-cell repertoires of thyroid tissue and blood were compared in more than 5 hyperthyroidism patients. Once sampling was done, hyperthyroidism patients were given methimazole at a starting dose of 30 mg daily, while ophthalmopathy patients were given high-dose intravenous methylprednisolone. For training and testing, the 100 patients in the discovery cohort were randomly divided in a 7:3 ratio. The research as a whole found: In validation, the model predicted ophthalmopathy progression with 55% to 71% sensitivity and roughly 72% specificity; more than ten predicted patients were CT-confirmed with GO in a median of approximately 6.5 months. No statistical method was used to predetermine the sample size, and group allocation was not hidden from the investigators. In cross-validation, the 13-signature model distinguished ophthalmopathy from stable hyperthyroidism with about 87% sensitivity and around 82% specificity, and in the test set the corresponding values were around 78% and 73%. Most expanded thyroid clonotypes with a frequency above 0.001 also appeared in blood, which suggests that blood repertoires may reflect the immune response in the thyroid.

For repertoire sequencing, the TCR beta CDR3 regions were amplified from RNA transcripts. The first round was an RT-PCR using HTBI primers with the Qiagen OneStep RT-PCR kit, and this first round was followed by a second-round multiplex PCR, then size selection and purification. Sequencing of the libraries was carried out on an Illumina HiSeq2000 in paired-end mode with 100 bp reads. Regarding the original processing steps: SOAPnuke was used to process the reads, removing any read that contained adapters or uncalled bases, had a mean Phred below 15, or lacked an exact match to the constant primer or identifier. High-quality paired reads were merged with COPE v1.2.5. Each unique nucleotide sequence was defined as a clonotype, and clonotypes were aligned to IMGT TRB V, D and J references with MiTCR v1.1. The analysis was limited to V-J combinations with a frequency above 0.0001, which together covered about 99% of repertoires. For each V-J combination, a TCR clonal expansion and chaos score was defined as the ratio of F50 clonal expansion to chaos observed in the TCRdist matrix. Welch's t-statistics and random forest were used to narrow the features down to more than 10 V-J combinations, which were then fed into a naive Bayes classifier. The Morisita-Horn index was used to measure how similar the thyroid and blood repertoires were. Using fastp at Q25 and MiXCR, TCRdb reprocessed the public reads and kept productive beta chains. Merged by CDR3 protein, the rows form single entries marked with the most common genes and DNA. Clone size and V and J calls follow TCRdb, not the original study. In all, the sample holds about 200,000 distinct CDR3 sequences, and under 30% of those were seen once. In total, the top ten clones hold approximately 9.6% of the sample.

The ophthalmopathy patients had moderately to severely active disease, with a Clinical Activity Score of 3 or higher, a NOSPECS grade of 4 or higher, and a disease duration of less than 3 months. Patients with other autoimmune diseases, uncontrolled infections, pregnancy or lactation were excluded. Clinical symptoms, serum thyroxine, TRAb, thyroid ultrasound and orbital computed tomography formed the basis of the diagnosis. Using Ficoll-Paque density gradient centrifugation, PBMCs were isolated from 9.5 to 10 ml of fresh peripheral blood. Trizol reagent was used to extract the total RNA, and its quality was then checked on an Agilent 2100 Bioanalyzer. In this sample, this clonotype turned up many times. The antigen it recognizes is unknown. One base away there is no much larger clone; base qualities are not given. Sequencing was carried out using peripheral blood. The TCR sequence derives from a middle-aged man with Graves' ophthalmopathy. Donor details come from another sample of the same person, matched by shared clones.

Read as DNA, the sequence is TGTGCCAGCAGCTCTGGACTGGCGGGCACTGAAGCTTTCTTT. This translates into CASSSGLAGTEAFF. The sequence joins TRBV11-2 to TRBJ1-1; the D gene cannot be resolved reliably. The cysteine opens and the phenylalanine closes a CDR3 of 14 amino acids. Only the CDR3 region is kept as DNA, spanning 42 bases read in frame from base 1. As encoded in the germline V gene, CDR1 is SGHAT while CDR2 is FQNNGV. A distance of 13 bases separates the germline ends of V and J, which lose 4 bases and 4 bases respectively.